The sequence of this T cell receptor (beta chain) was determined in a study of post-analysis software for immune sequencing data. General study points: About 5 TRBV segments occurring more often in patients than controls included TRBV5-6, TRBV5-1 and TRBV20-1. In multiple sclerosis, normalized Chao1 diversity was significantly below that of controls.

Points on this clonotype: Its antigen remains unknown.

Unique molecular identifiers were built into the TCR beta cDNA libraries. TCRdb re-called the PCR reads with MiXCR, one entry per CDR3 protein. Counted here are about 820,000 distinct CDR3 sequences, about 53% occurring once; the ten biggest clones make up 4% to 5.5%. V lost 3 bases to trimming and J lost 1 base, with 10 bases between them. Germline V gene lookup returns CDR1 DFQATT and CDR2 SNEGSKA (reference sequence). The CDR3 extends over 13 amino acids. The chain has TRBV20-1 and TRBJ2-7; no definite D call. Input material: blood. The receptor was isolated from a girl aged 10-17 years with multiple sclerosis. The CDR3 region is CSASSTYSYEQYF. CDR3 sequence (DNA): TGCAGTGCTAGCTCCACGTATTCCTACGAGCAGTACTTC.